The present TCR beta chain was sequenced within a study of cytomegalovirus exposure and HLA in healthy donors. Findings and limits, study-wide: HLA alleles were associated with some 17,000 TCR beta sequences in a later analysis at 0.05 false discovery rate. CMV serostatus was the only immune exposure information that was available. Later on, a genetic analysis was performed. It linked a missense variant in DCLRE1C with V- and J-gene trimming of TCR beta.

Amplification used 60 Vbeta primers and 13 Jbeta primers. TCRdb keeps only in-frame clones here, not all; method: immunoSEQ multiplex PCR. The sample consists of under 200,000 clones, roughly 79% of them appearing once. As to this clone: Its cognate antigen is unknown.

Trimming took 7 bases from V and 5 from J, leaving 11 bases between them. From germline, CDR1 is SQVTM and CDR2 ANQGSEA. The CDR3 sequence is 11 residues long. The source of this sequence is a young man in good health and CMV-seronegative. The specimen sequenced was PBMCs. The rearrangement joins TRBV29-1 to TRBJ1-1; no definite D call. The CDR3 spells CSADIRTEAFF. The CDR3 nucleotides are TGCAGCGCCGACATCCGGACTGAAGCTTTCTTT. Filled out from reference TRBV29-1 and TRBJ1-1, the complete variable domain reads SAVISQKPSRDICQRGTSLTIQCQVDSQVTMMFWYRQQPGQSLTLIATANQGSEATYESGFVIDKFPISRPNLTFSTLTVSNMSPEDSSIYLCSADIRTEAFFGQGTRLTVV.